This TCR beta chain was recovered during a study of cytomegalovirus exposure and HLA in healthy donors. Looking at the study overall: From donors who were HLA-typed, an early data release held around 85 million unique TCRs.

Vbeta (60) and Jbeta (13) primers were used in the PCR. Only in-frame clones appear in the TCRdb table, and some are missing; sequencing was by immunoSEQ multiplex PCR. The table records some 190,000 clones, about nine tenths of them present only once. Overall study findings and caveats: In an earlier analysis, in 540 or so donors, most V segments appeared productive either ~87% or ~30% of the time. Presence/absence analyses assumed roughly uniform sequencing depth across donors, which may not hold.

About this clone itself: Its antigen is currently unknown.

Germline V gene sequence: CDR1 SGHRS, CDR2 YFSETQ. V was cut by 0 bases and J by 4 bases, with 8 bases left in between. This CDR3 has 14 residues. Sequencing input: PBMCs. V and J are TRBV5-1 and TRBJ1-3; D not resolved. The origin of this receptor is a boy aged 2 to 9 in good health and CMV-seronegative. The CDR3 loop reads CASSLAGRGNTIYF. The CDR3, as DNA: TGCGCCAGCAGCTTGGCCGGGAGAGGAAACACCATATATTTT.